The 18 T cell receptor beta chains below come from one sample, sequenced in a study of neurological immune-mediated disorders. TCRdb processed the 5' RACE reads anew with MiXCR; each CDR3 protein has one entry. The table lists tens of thousands of distinct CDR3 sequences, 6.2% of them singletons, with over 35% in the top ten. The sample taken for sequencing was CD8+ T cells from blood. The receptors stem from a man younger than 35 in good health.

This clonotype occurred many times. This rearrangement joins TRBV6-1 to TRBJ1-2; 10 bases align to TRBD1. The CDR3 runs to 15 residues. Trimming at V came to 2 bases and at J to 8 bases, leaving 8 bases not matched to a gene. Germline V gives CDR1 MNHNS, CDR2 SASEGT. The CDR3 bases are TGTGCCAGCAGTGAATGGGACAGGGGTGGTGAAGGCTACACCTTC. Protein sequence: CASSEWDRGGEGYTF.

This clonotype was recorded at least ten times. V is TRBV6-2 or TRBV6-3 and J is TRBJ1-2; D gene ambiguous. This CDR3 comprises 16 residues. The V gene's germline CDR1 is MNHEY and CDR2 SVGEGT. The germline V and J ends were trimmed by 3 bases and 7 bases, with 21 bases remaining between them. DNA of the CDR3: TGTGCCAGCAGTTATCTGCCCGAGGGAAGGATTAGTGGCTACACCTTC. It is translated as CASSYLPEGRISGYTF.

In its sample, this clonotype was seen many times. The chain combines TRBV7-3 with TRBJ2-2; 8 bases align to TRBD2. CDR1 and CDR2 (germline): SGHTA, FQGTGA. Unmatched junction bases numbered 4, after V lost 4 bases and J lost 3 bases. This CDR3 is 15 amino acids long. The CDR3 sequence is CASSSAGGDTGELFF. CDR3 nucleotide sequence: TGTGCCAGCAGCTCGGCGGGGGGAGACACCGGGGAGCTGTTTTTT.

This clonotype was seen many times. This chain links TRBV10-2 with TRBJ1-1; 9 bases line up with TRBD1. Germline loops: CDR1 WSHSY, CDR2 SAAADI. The CDR3 is 17 residues long. Unmatched junction bases numbered 15, after V lost 6 bases and J lost 4 bases. CDR3 region: CASSSFSFDRGSTEAFF. The DNA of the CDR3 is TGCGCCAGCAGCTCCTTCTCGTTTGACAGGGGGAGCACTGAAGCTTTCTTT.

This clonotype was found many times. The chain couples TRBV9 to TRBJ1-1, with a possible D match to TRBD1 (5 bases). The CDR3 contains 18 residues. Germline CDR1 and CDR2: SGDLS and YYNGEE. V was cut by 3 bases and J by 0 bases, with 21 bases left in between. The CDR3 sequence is CASSEYPGTEPLNTEAFF. CDR3 nucleotide sequence: TGTGCCAGCAGCGAATATCCCGGGACGGAGCCTTTGAACACTGAAGCTTTCTTT.

This clonotype was seen many times. The chain has TRBV6-5 and TRBJ1-3; D not certain. CDR3 length: 15 amino acids. V lost 2 bases to trimming and J lost 4 bases, with 12 bases between them. Germline V lookup: CDR1 MNHEY, CDR2 SVGAGI. Here the CDR3 reads CASSYGEGVGNTIYF. The DNA of the CDR3 is TGTGCCAGCAGTTACGGCGAGGGAGTCGGAAACACCATATATTTT.

This clonotype was recorded many times. This rearrangement joins TRBV9 to TRBJ2-5; 9 nucleotides align to TRBD2. Germline CDR1 SGDLS, CDR2 YYNGEE. The length of the CDR3 is 15 residues. The trim removed 3 bases at V and 2 bases at J, leaving 5 bases unmatched. CDR3: CASSGSGGTQETQYF. CDR3 sequence (DNA): TGTGCCAGCAGCGGTAGCGGGGGAACACAAGAGACCCAGTACTTC. Full variable domain (rest looked up from reference TRBV9 and TRBJ2-5): DSGVTQTPKHLITATGQRVTLRCSPRSGDLSVYWYQQSLDQGLQFLIQYYNGEERAKGNILERFSAQQFPDLHSELNLSSLELGDSALYFCASSGSGGTQETQYFGPGTRLLVL.

This clonotype occurred many times. V usage is TRBV3-1 and J usage is TRBJ1-1; D gene ambiguous. V lost 7 bases and J lost 8, with 11 bases in between. Germline CDR1 is LGHDT and CDR2 is YNNKEL (reference sequence). The CDR3 has 11 residues. CDR3: CASILGGEAFF. As DNA, the CDR3 is TGTGCCAGCATACTAGGAGGGGAAGCTTTCTTT.

This clonotype was seen ten or more times. The chain links TRBV7-9 to TRBJ2-7; 7 bases fit TRBD1. This CDR3 has 14 residues. Germline CDR1 and CDR2: SEHNR and FQNEAQ (reference sequence). Trimming took 5 bases from V and 3 from J; bases not matched to a gene: 7. The CDR3 here is CASSAPGQYYEQYF. CDR3 in DNA: TGTGCCAGCAGCGCACCGGGACAGTACTACGAGCAGTACTTC.

The V call is TRBV7-8, the J call TRBJ2-1; 12 positions agree with TRBD2. With 5 bases clipped from V and 7 bases from J, the junction kept 18 bases outside the gene matches. CDR1 is SGHVS, CDR2 FQNEAQ, per germline. CDR3 length equals 19 residues. The CDR3 nucleotides read TGTGCCAGCAGCCACCTTGCTAGCGGGGGGGCGCTCTTACAGAATGAGCAGTTCTTC. This sequence encodes CASSHLASGGALLQNEQFF.

This clonotype was observed at least ten times. The rearrangement uses TRBV9 and TRBJ1-5, with TRBD1 as a possible D gene (5 bases). Germline loops: CDR1 SGDLS, CDR2 YYNGEE. With 0 bases removed from V and 9 bases from J, the gap between germline ends came to 13 bases. There are 14 residues in the CDR3. The CDR3 bases are TGTGCCAGCAGCGTAGCTGGAGGGGCAGGGCCCCAGCATTTT. Translated, it gives CASSVAGGAGPQHF.

This clonotype has ten or more counts. The gene calls are TRBV12-3 or TRBV12-4 and TRBJ1-5, with 8 nucleotides matching TRBD1. V was pared by 5 bases and J by 4 bases, with 7 bases of the junction left unmatched. The CDR3 is made up of 15 amino acids. This chain's CDR3 is CASSPGTGDNQPQHF. CDR3 coding DNA: TGTGCCAGCAGTCCCGGGACAGGCGATAATCAGCCCCAGCATTTT.

This clonotype was recorded many times. V gene TRBV5-5 combines with J gene TRBJ1-1; maybe TRBD1 (5 bases). Germline CDR1 reads SGHKS; CDR2 reads YYEKEE (reference sequence). V was cut by 3 bases and J by 7 bases, with 13 bases left in between. The CDR3 is 13 amino acids. In nucleotides, the CDR3 is TGTGCCAGCAGCTGGGGGGGAACCAGTGAAGCTTTCTTT. It encodes CASSWGGTSEAFF.

This clonotype was recorded at least ten times. This chain links TRBV20-1 with TRBJ1-6; 8 bases fit TRBD1. CDR1 and CDR2 (germline): DFQATT, SNEGSKA (reference sequence). The CDR3 spans 15 residues. With V trimmed by 0 bases and J by 11 bases, 9 bases remained unmatched. The CDR3 sequence: CSARDTTGDTTPLHF. As DNA, the CDR3 is TGCAGTGCTAGAGATACGACAGGGGACACTACACCCCTCCACTTT.

The chain uses TRBV20-1 and TRBJ1-4, with TRBD1 matching 8 bases. Germline V gives CDR1 DFQATT, CDR2 SNEGSKA (reference sequence). V was clipped by 5 bases and J by 6 bases; unmatched bases: 8. The CDR3 consists of 14 residues. The CDR3 is CSAGNPGQDEKLFF. The CDR3 region has the DNA TGCAGTGCTGGGAACCCGGGACAGGATGAAAAACTGTTTTTT.

This clonotype was recorded many times. The chain employs TRBV6-1 and TRBJ1-5, with 9 nucleotides matching TRBD1. Germline V lookup: CDR1 MNHNS, CDR2 SASEGT. The CDR3 runs to 15 residues. Trimming cost V 1 base and J 8 bases; bases outside gene matches: 6. CDR3 nucleotides: TGTGCCAGCAGTGAAGAACAGGGGGCTCCCGAGCCCCAGCATTTT. This sequence encodes CASSEEQGAPEPQHF.

Ten or more counts support this clonotype. The chain has TRBV5-1 and TRBJ1-5; perhaps TRBD1 as D (6 bases). V lost 1 base, J lost 1 base, and 9 bases lay in between. The CDR3 loop spans 15 amino acids. In germline, CDR1 is SGHRS, CDR2 YFSETQ. The CDR3 region has the DNA TGCGCCAGCAGCTTGAGAGGGGGAAGCAATCAGCCCCAGCATTTT. Its translation: CASSLRGGSNQPQHF.

This clonotype has at least ten counts. The chain couples TRBV11-2 to TRBJ1-3; D gene ambiguous. Germline assignment: CDR1 SGHAT and CDR2 FQNNGV. The CDR3 extends over 14 amino acids. The V end lost 5 bases, the J end lost 2 bases, and 10 bases lay between the germline ends. The CDR3 spells CASSAVLPGNTIYF. The DNA of the CDR3 is TGTGCCAGCAGCGCGGTGTTACCTGGAAACACCATATATTTT.